This TCR beta chain was documented in a study of monozygotic twins with inflammatory bowel disease. Points from the study as a whole: Variability in patient repertoires may have come partly from differing immunosuppressive treatments. Against healthy co-twins, IBD patients had lower TCRbeta diversity (measured by inverse Simpson). IBD patients shared fewer clonotypes with others than healthy twins, especially with disease activity.

Per individual sample, eight separate reactions were used to make cDNA. TCRdb re-called the 5' RACE reads; one entry per CDR3 protein, DNA not given. The listing contains 200,000 to 250,000 distinct CDR3 sequences. With respect to this clonotype: The antigen is not known.

Sequencing was done on a sample of blood. This TCR was recovered from a human donor with ulcerative colitis or Crohn's disease, or a healthy co-twin of an affected twin (not recorded which).

CDR3 residues: CASGPIANYGYTF. The V call is TRBV12-5, the J call TRBJ1-2. This CDR3 is built from 13 residues. Germline V gene sequence: CDR1 LGHNT, CDR2 FRNRAP.